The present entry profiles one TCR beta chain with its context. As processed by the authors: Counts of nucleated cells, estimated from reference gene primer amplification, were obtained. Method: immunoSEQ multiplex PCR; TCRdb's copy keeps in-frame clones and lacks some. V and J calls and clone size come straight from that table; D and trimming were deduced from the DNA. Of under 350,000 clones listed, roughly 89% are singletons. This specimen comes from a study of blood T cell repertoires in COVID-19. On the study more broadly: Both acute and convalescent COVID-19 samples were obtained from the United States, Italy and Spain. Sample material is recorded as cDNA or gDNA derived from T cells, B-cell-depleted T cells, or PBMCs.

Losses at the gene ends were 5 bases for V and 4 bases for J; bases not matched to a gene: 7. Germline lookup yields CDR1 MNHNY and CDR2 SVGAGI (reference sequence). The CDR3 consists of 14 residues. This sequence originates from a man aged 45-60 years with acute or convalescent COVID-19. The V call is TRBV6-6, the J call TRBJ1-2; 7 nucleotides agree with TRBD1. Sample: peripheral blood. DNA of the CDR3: TGTGCCAGCAGTACCACAGGGGTTGGCTATGGCTACACCTTC. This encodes CASSTTGVGYGYTF.